A selection of T cell receptor beta chains follows, all from one sample in a study of cytomegalovirus exposure and HLA in healthy donors. Method: immunoSEQ multiplex PCR; TCRdb's copy keeps in-frame clones and lacks some. The data contain about 150,000 clones, roughly 80% of them singletons. The material sequenced was PBMCs. The source of these receptors is a woman between 35 and 50 years old in good health and CMV-seropositive. CDR3s include the opening cysteine and the closing phenylalanine or tryptophan. A D gene is named only where the DNA matches it firmly. Rows give clone size only sometimes, using once, few, many, or a class for an expanded clone.

D | size | J | V | DNA | CDR3
NA | NA | TRBJ2-7 | TRBV2 | TGTGCCAGCAGTGATCGAGGGTCGCGCGAGCAGTACTTC | CASSDRGSREQYF
NA | NA | TRBJ2-7 | TRBV21-1 | TGTGCCAGATATAACAAGCGCATGGAGGGCAGCAGCGAGCAGTACTTC | CARYNKRMEGSSEQYF
TRBD1 | NA | TRBJ2-1 | TRBV5-1 | TGCGCCAGCAGCGGGACAGGTCGTAATGAGCAGTTCTTC | CASSGTGRNEQFF
NA | NA | TRBJ2-7 | TRBV5-1 | TGCGCCAGCAGTGGGATTGTCGACAGCCCCTCCTACGAGCAGTACTTC | CASSGIVDSPSYEQYF
TRBD1 | NA | TRBJ1-2 | TRBV5-6 | TGTGCCAGCAGCTTAAGGGACAGGGGAGGGTATGGCTACACCTTC | CASSLRDRGGYGYTF
NA | few | TRBJ1-1 | TRBV6-5 | TGTGCCACCTCCAGGGTTAACACTGAAGCTTTCTTT | CATSRVNTEAFF
NA | NA | TRBJ2-7 | TRBV6-5 | TGTGCCAGCAGTTACCCCCGCGGACCCAGGGGTCACGAGCAGTACTTC | CASSYPRGPRGHEQYF
NA | NA | TRBJ2-2 | TRBV5-4 | TGTGCCAGCAGCTTAGGCCGGGGGATGAACACCGGGGAGCTGTTTTTT | CASSLGRGMNTGELFF
NA | NA | TRBJ1-3 | TRBV28 | TGTGCCAGCAAGACGGGTGGAAACACCATATATTTT | CASKTGGNTIYF
NA | NA | TRBJ2-1 | TRBV4-1 | TGCGCCAGCAGCCATGTGGAGCGAGGCGATGAGCAGTTCTTC | CASSHVERGDEQFF
TRBD1 | NA | TRBJ1-2 | TRBV19 | TGTGCCAGTACCCCCGGGGACAGCATTGGCTACACCTTC | CASTPGDSIGYTF
TRBD1 | NA | TRBJ1-2 | TRBV29-1 | TGCAGCTATCTGAGACAGGGGGTAGACTATGGCTACACCTTC | CSYLRQGVDYGYTF
TRBD1 | NA | TRBJ1-3 | TRBV7-2 | TGTGCCAGCAGCTTAGATCGACAGGGCTTATACTCTGGAAACACCATATATTTT | CASSLDRQGLYSGNTIYF
NA | few | TRBJ1-2 | TRBV9 | TGTGCCAGCAGCGTAGACGGCAGGGTTTCGGGTGGCTACACCTTC | CASSVDGRVSGGYTF
NA | few | TRBJ1-1 | TRBV4-1 | TGCGCCAGCAGCCAAGAAGTGGGGGGAATCAGGAAAGCTTTCTTT | CASSQEVGGIRKAFF
NA | NA | TRBJ1-2 | TRBV7-9 | TGTGCCAGCAGCTTCGGGGGGGATGGCTACACCTTC | CASSFGGDGYTF
TRBD2 | NA | TRBJ2-1 | TRBV18 | TGTGCCAGCTCACCACTAGCGGGGGAGAATGAGCAGTTCTTC | CASSPLAGENEQFF
NA | NA | TRBJ2-5 | TRBV5-3 | TGTGCCAGAAGCTTGAGGACGGCGGGAGAGACCCAGTACTTC | CARSLRTAGETQYF
TRBD1 | NA | TRBJ2-7 | TRBV19 | TGTGCCAGTAGTGACAGGGGAAACTACGAGCAGTACTTC | CASSDRGNYEQYF
NA | NA | TRBJ2-3 | TRBV28 | TGTGCCAGCAGTTTCAAAACTAGAATTCGCACAGATACGCAGTATTTT | CASSFKTRIRTDTQYF
TRBD1 | NA | TRBJ1-2 | TRBV28 | TGTGCCAGCAGCTCCGACAGGGAAGGCTACACCTTC | CASSSDREGYTF
NA | NA | TRBJ2-4 | TRBV11-3 | TGTGCCAGCAGCTTAGGGGAGTCAGGCAAAAACATTCAGTACTTC | CASSLGESGKNIQYF
NA | NA | TRBJ1-1 | TRBV19 | TGTGCCAGTAGTATAGGAGGCGCAATGAACACTGAAGCTTTCTTT | CASSIGGAMNTEAFF
NA | NA | TRBJ1-2 | TRBV6-5 | TGTGCCAGCAGTTACTCGGGGGGGTCCGGGAACTATGGCTACACCTTC | CASSYSGGSGNYGYTF
NA | NA | TRBJ1-2 | TRBV5-8 | TGTGCCAGCAGGACCCGGACAGCTAACTATGGCTACACCTTC | CASRTRTANYGYTF